This TCR beta chain originates from a study of Graves' ophthalmopathy and Graves' hyperthyroidism. Study-wide findings and caveats: The majority of expanded thyroid clonotypes above 0.001 frequency also occurred in blood.

RNA transcripts were the template, and TCR beta CDR3 regions were amplified from them. Second-round multiplex PCR came after a first-round RT-PCR that employed HTBI primers. From the multiplex PCR reads, TCRdb called clonotypes with MiXCR, one entry per CDR3 protein. The repertoire holds fewer than 600,000 distinct CDR3 sequences, with roughly 14% as singletons. This clonotype has a count of ten or more. Its matching antigen is unknown. At one of its ends the junction is not consistent with the germline gene, which may arise from a read error. The CDR3 covers 17 residues. Germline V gives CDR1 MDHEN, CDR2 SYDVKM.

The sequence was collected from a woman in her twenties or thirties with Graves' ophthalmopathy. Sequences were obtained from blood. The chain carries TRBV28 and TRBJ2-4, with D possibly matching TRBD1 (5 bases). The CDR3 protein is CASSLPGRDFFGNIKYF. In DNA form, the CDR3 reads TGTGCCAGCAGCCTCCCGGGCAGGGATTTCTTCGGTAACATTAAGTACTTC.